Listed below are T cell receptor beta chains from one sample, sequenced in a study of cytomegalovirus exposure and HLA in healthy donors. Only in-frame clones appear in the TCRdb table, and some are missing; sequencing was by immunoSEQ multiplex PCR. The sample lists 120,000 or so clones, approximately 90% occurring once. Sequencing input: PBMCs. The source is a man between 18 and 29 years old in good health and CMV-seronegative. Both conserved end residues are part of each CDR3. Each record gives: J gene, D gene, clone size, V gene, CDR3 protein, CDR3 DNA. D genes are given only for firm matches. Some rows have no size entry. The others give once, few or many, or a class for an expanded clone.

j_gene: TRBJ2-4
d_gene: TRBD2
abundance: NA
v_gene: TRBV7-2
CDR3aa: CASSLEYRGGAIQYF
CDR3nt: TGTGCCAGCAGCTTAGAATATCGCGGGGGGGCCATTCAGTACTTC

j_gene: TRBJ1-2
d_gene: NA
abundance: NA
v_gene: TRBV10-2
CDR3aa: CASSETAGGLHYGYTF
CDR3nt: TGCGCCAGCAGTGAGACCGCGGGGGGGCTGCACTATGGCTACACCTTC

j_gene: TRBJ2-2
d_gene: TRBD1
abundance: NA
v_gene: TRBV6-4
CDR3aa: CASSGDSNTGELFF
CDR3nt: TGTGCCAGCAGTGGGGACAGCAACACCGGGGAGCTGTTTTTT

j_gene: TRBJ1-1
d_gene: NA
abundance: NA
v_gene: TRBV19
CDR3aa: CASQYGQVEAFF
CDR3nt: TGTGCCAGTCAATACGGACAAGTCGAAGCTTTCTTT

j_gene: TRBJ2-3
d_gene: TRBD2
abundance: NA
v_gene: TRBV6-4
CDR3aa: CASSDLAGGPDTQYF
CDR3nt: TGTGCCAGCAGTGACCTAGCGGGAGGGCCAGATACGCAGTATTTT

j_gene: TRBJ2-7
d_gene: TRBD1
abundance: once
v_gene: TRBV7-9
CDR3aa: CASRYDAGGEQYF
CDR3nt: TGTGCCAGCCGTTATGATGCAGGGGGCGAGCAGTACTTC

j_gene: TRBJ1-2
d_gene: NA
abundance: NA
v_gene: TRBV2
CDR3aa: CASSEAEQTVRYGYTF
CDR3nt: TGTGCCAGCAGTGAAGCGGAACAAACAGTTCGCTATGGCTACACCTTC

j_gene: TRBJ2-7
d_gene: NA
abundance: NA
v_gene: TRBV27
CDR3aa: CASSRVSFYEQYF
CDR3nt: TGTGCCAGCAGCAGGGTGTCGTTCTACGAGCAGTACTTC

j_gene: TRBJ2-1
d_gene: TRBD1
abundance: once
v_gene: TRBV11-2
CDR3aa: CASSRTDRGYNEQFF
CDR3nt: TGTGCCAGCAGCCGGACCGACAGGGGCTACAATGAGCAGTTCTTC

j_gene: TRBJ2-2
d_gene: NA
abundance: NA
v_gene: TRBV4-3
CDR3aa: CASSPRQDGELFF
CDR3nt: TGCGCCAGCAGCCCCCGACAGGACGGGGAGCTGTTTTTT

j_gene: TRBJ2-7
d_gene: NA
abundance: NA
v_gene: TRBV5-1
CDR3aa: CASSFDSFYEQYF
CDR3nt: TGCGCCAGCAGCTTCGACAGTTTCTACGAGCAGTACTTC

j_gene: TRBJ1-4
d_gene: NA
abundance: NA
v_gene: TRBV6-1
CDR3aa: CASSRDGVNEKLFF
CDR3nt: TGTGCCAGCAGTCGAGACGGAGTTAATGAAAAACTGTTTTTT

j_gene: TRBJ2-7
d_gene: NA
abundance: NA
v_gene: TRBV11-2
CDR3aa: CASSFGQSYEQYF
CDR3nt: TGTGCCAGCAGCTTCGGACAGTCATACGAGCAGTACTTC

j_gene: TRBJ1-2
d_gene: NA
abundance: few
v_gene: TRBV28
CDR3aa: CASSQPGDYGYTF
CDR3nt: TGTGCCAGCAGCCAACCAGGGGACTATGGCTACACCTTC

j_gene: TRBJ2-7
d_gene: NA
abundance: NA
v_gene: TRBV6-6
CDR3aa: CASSYYRRRETYEQYF
CDR3nt: TGTGCCAGCAGTTATTACCGGCGCAGGGAAACCTACGAGCAGTACTTC

j_gene: TRBJ2-3
d_gene: NA
abundance: once
v_gene: TRBV27
CDR3aa: CASSAFEQGIADTQYF
CDR3nt: TGTGCCAGCAGTGCCTTCGAACAGGGAATCGCAGATACGCAGTATTTT

j_gene: TRBJ1-1
d_gene: NA
abundance: NA
v_gene: TRBV6-4
CDR3aa: CASSDSTSNTEAFF
CDR3nt: TGTGCCAGCAGTGACTCTACATCGAACACTGAAGCTTTCTTT

j_gene: TRBJ2-3
d_gene: NA
abundance: NA
v_gene: TRBV4-1
CDR3aa: CASSHSSDTQYF
CDR3nt: TGCGCCAGCAGCCATTCGTCAGATACGCAGTATTTT

j_gene: TRBJ2-7
d_gene: NA
abundance: NA
v_gene: TRBV4-1
CDR3aa: CASSQDPPSAREQYF
CDR3nt: TGCGCCAGCAGCCAAGATCCGCCTAGCGCGAGGGAGCAGTACTTC

j_gene: TRBJ2-2
d_gene: NA
abundance: NA
v_gene: TRBV7-7
CDR3aa: CASSPSPGAGELFF
CDR3nt: TGTGCCAGCAGCCCTAGCCCAGGGGCCGGGGAGCTGTTTTTT

j_gene: TRBJ2-5
d_gene: NA
abundance: NA
v_gene: TRBV6-1
CDR3aa: CASSEISGRGTQYF
CDR3nt: TGTGCCAGCAGTGAAATAAGCGGTCGCGGGACCCAGTACTTC

j_gene: TRBJ2-7
d_gene: TRBD2
abundance: NA
v_gene: TRBV4-2
CDR3aa: CASSQESGTSGVEQYF
CDR3nt: TGTGCCAGCAGCCAGGAGTCCGGGACTAGCGGGGTAGAGCAGTACTTC

j_gene: TRBJ2-3
d_gene: NA
abundance: NA
v_gene: TRBV11-3
CDR3aa: CASSLIPEPTDTQYF
CDR3nt: TGTGCCAGCAGCTTAATTCCGGAGCCAACAGATACGCAGTATTTT

j_gene: TRBJ2-1
d_gene: TRBD2
abundance: NA
v_gene: TRBV5-4
CDR3aa: CAEEVAGSVEQFF
CDR3nt: TGTGCCGAGGAGGTAGCGGGGTCCGTTGAGCAGTTCTTC

j_gene: TRBJ1-5
d_gene: NA
abundance: NA
v_gene: TRBV27
CDR3aa: CASSPYRSRGYSNQPQHF
CDR3nt: TGTGCCAGCAGTCCGTACAGAAGTCGGGGTTATAGCAATCAGCCCCAGCATTTT

j_gene: TRBJ2-7
d_gene: NA
abundance: NA
v_gene: TRBV4-3
CDR3aa: CASSQAKGATYEQYF
CDR3nt: TGCGCCAGCAGCCAAGCGAAAGGGGCCACCTACGAGCAGTACTTC

j_gene: TRBJ2-1
d_gene: TRBD2
abundance: NA
v_gene: TRBV9
CDR3aa: CASSVVASGSGEQFF
CDR3nt: TGTGCCAGCAGCGTAGTCGCTAGCGGGAGTGGGGAGCAGTTCTTC

j_gene: TRBJ1-2
d_gene: NA
abundance: NA
v_gene: TRBV19
CDR3aa: CASSIGQVYGYTF
CDR3nt: TGTGCCAGTAGTATAGGACAAGTCTATGGCTACACCTTC

j_gene: TRBJ2-2
d_gene: NA
abundance: NA
v_gene: TRBV28
CDR3aa: CASSFSDRGSPGELFF
CDR3nt: TGTGCCAGCAGTTTCTCGGACAGAGGATCTCCCGGGGAGCTGTTTTTT

j_gene: TRBJ1-6
d_gene: NA
abundance: NA
v_gene: TRBV25-1
CDR3aa: CASSSIGVSSPLHF
CDR3nt: TGTGCCAGCAGCAGTATCGGGGTTAGTTCACCCCTCCACTTT

j_gene: TRBJ1-5
d_gene: NA
abundance: NA
v_gene: TRBV28
CDR3aa: CASSLEGGPFSHQPQHF
CDR3nt: TGTGCCAGCAGTTTAGAGGGCGGACCTTTCTCACATCAGCCCCAGCATTTT

j_gene: TRBJ2-7
d_gene: NA
abundance: NA
v_gene: TRBV18
CDR3aa: CASSPILTEEQYF
CDR3nt: TGTGCCAGCTCACCAATCCTTACGGAGGAGCAGTACTTC

j_gene: TRBJ1-2
d_gene: TRBD1
abundance: NA
v_gene: TRBV6-5
CDR3aa: CASSSTGGQVYGYTF
CDR3nt: TGTGCCAGCAGTTCTACAGGGGGCCAGGTCTATGGCTACACCTTC

j_gene: TRBJ2-1
d_gene: TRBD2
abundance: NA
v_gene: TRBV2
CDR3aa: CASSTTPHRGGGYNEQFF
CDR3nt: TGTGCCAGCAGTACCACTCCCCATAGGGGCGGGGGGTACAATGAGCAGTTCTTC

j_gene: TRBJ2-1
d_gene: NA
abundance: NA
v_gene: TRBV28
CDR3aa: CASSPHGGTAHYSYNEQFF
CDR3nt: TGTGCCAGCAGTCCCCATGGGGGGACCGCTCATTACTCCTACAATGAGCAGTTCTTC

j_gene: TRBJ2-1
d_gene: TRBD2
abundance: NA
v_gene: TRBV13
CDR3aa: CASRPSGGEDYNEQFF
CDR3nt: TGTGCCAGCAGACCTAGCGGGGGGGAGGATTACAATGAGCAGTTCTTC

j_gene: TRBJ2-2
d_gene: NA
abundance: NA
v_gene: TRBV27
CDR3aa: CASSKPSGTNTGELFF
CDR3nt: TGTGCCAGCAGTAAACCATCCGGGACAAACACCGGGGAGCTGTTTTTT

j_gene: TRBJ2-7
d_gene: TRBD2
abundance: NA
v_gene: TRBV27
CDR3aa: CASRETAGGPYEQYF
CDR3nt: TGTGCCAGCAGGGAAACAGCGGGAGGCCCCTACGAGCAGTACTTC

j_gene: TRBJ1-1
d_gene: TRBD1
abundance: NA
v_gene: TRBV2
CDR3aa: CASSESGTGVAFF
CDR3nt: TGTGCCAGCAGTGAAAGCGGGACAGGGGTAGCTTTCTTT

j_gene: TRBJ2-2
d_gene: TRBD1
abundance: NA
v_gene: TRBV9
CDR3aa: CASSVGQGANTGELFF
CDR3nt: TGTGCCAGCAGCGTAGGACAGGGGGCGAACACCGGGGAGCTGTTTTTT

j_gene: TRBJ2-3
d_gene: TRBD2
abundance: NA
v_gene: TRBV11-2
CDR3aa: CASSWDGASGITDTQYF
CDR3nt: TGTGCCAGCAGTTGGGATGGGGCTAGCGGAATCACAGATACGCAGTATTTT

j_gene: TRBJ2-7
d_gene: TRBD2
abundance: NA
v_gene: TRBV27
CDR3aa: CASSFLTSGITYEQYF
CDR3nt: TGTGCCAGCAGTTTCCTAACTAGCGGGATTACCTACGAGCAGTACTTC

j_gene: TRBJ2-3
d_gene: TRBD2
abundance: once
v_gene: TRBV27
CDR3aa: CASSLALAGGLWDTQYF
CDR3nt: TGTGCCAGCAGTTTGGCTCTAGCGGGAGGGTTGTGGGATACGCAGTATTTT

j_gene: TRBJ2-5
d_gene: NA
abundance: NA
v_gene: TRBV10-3
CDR3aa: CAISEGAGQETQYF
CDR3nt: TGTGCCATCAGTGAGGGGGCAGGCCAAGAGACCCAGTACTTC

j_gene: TRBJ2-7
d_gene: TRBD2
abundance: NA
v_gene: TRBV19
CDR3aa: CASSVGRLAGGGTRHEQYF
CDR3nt: TGTGCCAGTAGTGTCGGAAGACTAGCGGGAGGAGGTACGAGGCACGAGCAGTACTTC

j_gene: TRBJ2-1
d_gene: TRBD2
abundance: NA
v_gene: TRBV5-1
CDR3aa: CASSLGVLAGGNDEQFF
CDR3nt: TGCGCCAGCAGCTTGGGCGTATTGGCGGGAGGTAACGATGAGCAGTTCTTC

j_gene: TRBJ2-7
d_gene: NA
abundance: NA
v_gene: TRBV13
CDR3aa: CASRGGDYEQYF
CDR3nt: TGTGCCAGCAGAGGGGGGGACTACGAGCAGTACTTC

j_gene: TRBJ1-2
d_gene: NA
abundance: NA
v_gene: TRBV27
CDR3aa: CASFPTYRQANYGYTF
CDR3nt: TGTGCCAGCTTCCCCACTTATAGACAGGCGAACTATGGCTACACCTTC

j_gene: TRBJ2-2
d_gene: TRBD2
abundance: NA
v_gene: TRBV29-1
CDR3aa: CSVEEAGGRTGELFF
CDR3nt: TGCAGCGTTGAAGAAGCGGGAGGGCGCACCGGGGAGCTGTTTTTT

j_gene: TRBJ1-5
d_gene: TRBD1
abundance: NA
v_gene: TRBV11-3
CDR3aa: CASSLNSRGSEPQHF
CDR3nt: TGTGCCAGCAGCTTAAATTCCAGGGGGTCGGAGCCCCAGCATTTT

j_gene: TRBJ2-5
d_gene: TRBD2
abundance: few
v_gene: TRBV28
CDR3aa: CASSLTSGGQETQYF
CDR3nt: TGTGCCAGCAGTTTAACTTCGGGAGGGCAGGAGACCCAGTACTTC

j_gene: TRBJ1-6
d_gene: TRBD1
abundance: NA
v_gene: TRBV10-3
CDR3aa: CATRGTGTGPFHF
CDR3nt: TGTGCCACCCGCGGAACCGGGACAGGGCCCTTCCACTTT

j_gene: TRBJ1-1
d_gene: NA
abundance: NA
v_gene: TRBV6-6
CDR3aa: CATRDSTEAFF
CDR3nt: TGTGCCACGCGGGACTCCACTGAAGCTTTCTTT

j_gene: TRBJ2-7
d_gene: NA
abundance: few
v_gene: TRBV28
CDR3aa: CASSSKDRSYEQYF
CDR3nt: TGTGCCAGCAGTTCAAAGGACAGATCATACGAGCAGTACTTC

j_gene: TRBJ2-3
d_gene: TRBD2
abundance: NA
v_gene: TRBV27
CDR3aa: CASSLKGLAGVFADTQYF
CDR3nt: TGTGCCAGCAGTTTAAAAGGACTAGCGGGAGTTTTTGCAGATACGCAGTATTTT